This T cell receptor beta chain was documented in a study of cytomegalovirus exposure and HLA in healthy donors. Study at large: A later analysis reported the same platform for the 110 or so validation repertoires and the roughly 650 first-cohort repertoires. Study-wide results and limits: Cytomegalovirus status, reportedly, was diagnosed with high specificity and sensitivity by the classifier. Most TCR sequences showed up rarely, but some public TCRs showed up in many donors.

Germline V gene lookup returns CDR1 SGHRS and CDR2 YFSETQ. The CDR3 has 16 residues. J gave up 0 bases and V 4 bases, and 6 bases lay outside the gene matches. Details on this clone: Its matching antigen is unknown.

Method: immunoSEQ multiplex PCR; TCRdb's copy keeps in-frame clones and lacks some. The repertoire holds fewer than 200,000 clones, with about nine tenths as singletons. Sequencing used PBMCs. The source is a man younger than 40 in good health and CMV-seropositive. The chain joins TRBV5-1 to TRBJ2-3; 9 positions agree with TRBD2. DNA of the CDR3: TGCGCCAGCAGCCTAAGACTAGCGGAAAGCACAGATACGCAGTATTTT. As protein: CASSLRLAESTDTQYF.